These 24 T cell receptor beta chains originate from one sample sequenced in a study of blood T cell repertoires in COVID-19. This table comes from immunoSEQ multiplex PCR, and its TCRdb copy is limited to in-frame clones, with some not included. The sample includes 250,000 to 350,000 clones, about 90% of them seen just once. Sequencing input: PBMCs or T cells enriched from blood (not recorded which). The receptor source for this set is a woman aged 18-29 years with acute COVID-19.

This chain links TRBV28 with TRBJ2-7; 10 bases agree with TRBD1. The V segment lost 2 bases and the J segment 5 bases; nucleotides outside the gene matches: 6. Germline V gene sequence: CDR1 MDHEN, CDR2 SYDVKM. The CDR3 is 15 amino acids. The DNA of the CDR3 is TGTGCCAGCAGTTTACCATACGGGACAGGGGACGAGCAGTACTTC. This translates into CASSLPYGTGDEQYF. The entire variable domain, with the rest obtained from reference TRBV28 and TRBJ2-7, is as follows: DVKVTQSSRYLVKRTGEKVFLECVQDMDHENMFWYRQDPGLGLRLIYFSYDVKMKEKGDIPEGYSVSREKKERFSLILESASTNQTSMYLCASSLPYGTGDEQYFGPGTRLTVT.

V and J are TRBV25-1 and TRBJ1-4, with TRBD1 identical over 8 bases. The CDR3 totals 16 residues. From germline, CDR1 is MGHDK and CDR2 SYGVNS. The V gene end was trimmed by 3 bases and the J gene end by 0 bases; junction bases not matched to a gene: 3. CDR3 DNA sequence: TGTGCCAGCAGTGAGGGGACAGGATCAACTAATGAAAAACTGTTTTTT. Translation gives CASSEGTGSTNEKLFF.

This clone was seen once. The chain recombines TRBV27 with TRBJ2-1; D is possibly TRBD1 (5 bases). CDR3 size: 18 residues. Germline lookup yields CDR1 MNHEY and CDR2 SMNVEV (reference sequence). The germline V and J ends were trimmed by 1 base and 0 bases, with 16 bases remaining between them. The CDR3 reads CASSLWGLVPGSYNEQFF. The CDR3, as DNA: TGTGCCAGCAGTTTATGGGGCCTAGTCCCGGGCTCCTACAATGAGCAGTTCTTC.

V and J are TRBV4-3 and TRBJ1-3; D remains unclear. The CDR3 is 15 amino acids. The V end was cut by 0 bases, the J end by 0 bases, with 6 bases between. The V gene's germline CDR1 is LGHNA and CDR2 YSLEER. Here the CDR3 reads CASSQETFSGNTIYF. In nucleotides, the CDR3 is TGCGCCAGCAGCCAAGAAACATTCTCTGGAAACACCATATATTTT.

V gene TRBV3-1 (or the pseudogene TRBV3-2) combines with J gene TRBJ2-3; no definite D call. CDR1 LGHDT and CDR2 YNNKEL come from the germline V gene (reference sequence). Trimming took off 8 bases at V and 1 base at J, with 7 bases between the two ends. CDR3 length: 12 amino acids. The DNA for the CDR3 is TGTGCCAGCCTTTCGGGCACAGATACGCAGTATTTT. Residues: CASLSGTDTQYF.

The rearrangement links TRBV6-6 to TRBJ1-3, with D possibly being TRBD1 (6 bases). The CDR3 is 13 residues long. Deletions cut 4 bases from V and 3 bases from J, with 7 bases between. Germline V CDR1 and CDR2: MNHNY, SVGAGI (reference sequence). In DNA form, the CDR3 reads TGTGCCAGCAGTTCACAGGGTGGAAACACCATATATTTT. Protein: CASSSQGGNTIYF.

CDR3 sequence: CATRPSGSREQYF. The CDR3 bases are TGTGCCACCCGCCCTAGCGGGAGTCGTGAGCAGTACTTC. V usage is TRBV12-3 or TRBV12-4 and J usage is TRBJ2-7; 10 bases map to TRBD2. The CDR3 extends over 13 amino acids. The J segment lost 7 bases and the V segment lost 10 bases, leaving 10 bases of the junction unmatched.

This chain joins TRBV27 and TRBJ1-5, with D perhaps TRBD1 (6 bases). Trimming removed 6 bases at V and 7 bases at J, with 16 bases between. This CDR3 has 14 residues. Germline CDR1 is MNHEY and CDR2 is SMNVEV (reference sequence). CDR3 residues: CASSLGGAGQPQHF. The CDR3 bases are TGTGCCAGCAGCCTAGGGGGGGCAGGACAGCCCCAGCATTTT.

This chain connects TRBV20-1 to TRBJ2-2, with TRBD2 identical over 7 bases. CDR3 size: 14 residues. V gave up 3 bases and J gave up 3 bases; unmatched junction bases: 4. Germline assignment: CDR1 DFQATT and CDR2 SNEGSKA (reference sequence). DNA for the CDR3: TGCAGTGCTAGTCGCGGGAGTTACACCGGGGAGCTGTTTTTT. Translated: CSASRGSYTGELFF.

The chain couples TRBV18 to TRBJ1-1; TRBD1 might be the D (5 bases). Germline CDR1 KGHSH, CDR2 LQKENI. The CDR3 loop spans 13 amino acids. Between the trimmed V and J ends, which lost 4 bases and 4 bases, there was a span of 10 bases. DNA of the CDR3: TGTGCCAGCTCACGATACGGGGGCACTGAAGCTTTCTTT. It specifies CASSRYGGTEAFF.

The V call is TRBV30, the J call TRBJ2-1; 7 bases are shared with TRBD1. The CDR3 contains 14 residues. CDR1 is GTSNPN and CDR2 is SVGIG in the germline V gene (reference sequence). The V segment lost 5 bases and the J segment 0 bases; nucleotides outside the gene matches: 4. The CDR3 bases are TGTGCCTGGGGGACAGATCCCTCCTACAATGAGCAGTTCTTC. Amino acids: CAWGTDPSYNEQFF.

The CDR3 DNA follows: TGTGCCAGCAGTGACGGTAGCGGGGTATACAATGAGCAGTTCTTC. It encodes CASSDGSGVYNEQFF. V and J are TRBV6-4 and TRBJ2-1; TRBD2 matches at 8 bases. Germline V gives CDR1 MRHNA, CDR2 SNTAGT. The trim removed 2 bases at V and 4 bases at J, leaving 4 bases unmatched. This CDR3 contains 15 residues.

V gene TRBV4-3 combines with J gene TRBJ1-1; 8 bases are shared with TRBD1. The ends lost 4 bases at V and 0 bases at J; junction bases unmatched: 7. The CDR3 has 16 amino acids. In germline, CDR1 is LGHNA, CDR2 YSLEER. CDR3 in DNA: TGCGCCAGCAGCCCAAGACAGGGGCGCATGAACACTGAAGCTTTCTTT. The encoded protein is CASSPRQGRMNTEAFF.

The J gene is TRBJ2-7, the V gene TRBV10-3; TRBD2 aligns across 13 bases. CDR3 size: 16 residues. Germline lookup yields CDR1 ENHRY and CDR2 SYGVKD. V was clipped by 10 bases and J by 0 bases; unmatched bases: 9. The CDR3 DNA is TGTGCCAGAACTAGCGGGAGGGCCGGAAGCTCCTACGAGCAGTACTTC. Amino acid sequence: CARTSGRAGSSYEQYF.

The chain has TRBV5-5 and TRBJ1-2; TRBD1 might be the D (5 bases). CDR3 length: 15 amino acids. CDR1 is SGHKS and CDR2 is YYEKEE in the germline V gene (reference sequence). The ends were cut back, 0 bases at V and 4 bases at J, with 13 bases in the middle. In DNA, the CDR3 is TGTGCCAGCAGCTTGGCCGGGACTGAGCTCTATGGCTACACCTTC. Its protein product is CASSLAGTELYGYTF.

This chain connects TRBV5-1 to TRBJ2-5; TRBD2 aligns across 13 bases. CDR3 length equals 16 residues. Germline V gene sequence: CDR1 SGHRS, CDR2 YFSETQ. Losses at the gene ends were 4 bases for V and 3 bases for J; bases not matched to a gene: 6. The CDR3 DNA reads TGCGCCAGCAGCCCGGGACTAGCGGGAATAGAAGAGACCCAGTACTTC. This encodes CASSPGLAGIEETQYF.

The V and J genes are TRBV4-2 and TRBJ2-5; 9 bases agree with TRBD2. Germline assignment: CDR1 LGHNA and CDR2 YNFKEQ. There are 15 residues in the CDR3. V lost 4 bases, J lost 5 bases, and 8 bases stayed unmatched. The CDR3 here is CASSPVPSGIETQYF. The CDR3 DNA reads as TGTGCCAGCAGCCCCGTGCCTAGCGGGATTGAGACCCAGTACTTC.

The rearrangement uses TRBV19 and TRBJ1-2; 7 nucleotides match TRBD1. V shed 6 bases and J 5 bases; nucleotides not matched to a gene: 9. Germline V lookup: CDR1 LNHDA, CDR2 SQIVND (reference sequence). The CDR3 totals 14 residues. The CDR3 DNA reads TGTGCCAGTAGAACGACCGGGACAGCATATGGCTACACCTTC. Translated, it gives CASRTTGTAYGYTF.

V usage is TRBV25-1 and J usage is TRBJ1-4; 11 bases are shared with TRBD1. Germline-derived CDR1 and CDR2 are MGHDK and SYGVNS. This CDR3 is built from 13 residues. The trim removed 6 bases at V and 11 bases at J, leaving 5 bases unmatched. The CDR3, as DNA: TGTGCCAGCAGAGGGACAGGGGGACAGAAACTGTTTTTT. Encoded protein: CASRGTGGQKLFF.

Points on this clone: The same CDR3 also results from other DNA sequences found in this sample. The CDR3 nucleotides read TGTGCCAGCAGCCGACAGGGACAAGAGACCCAGTACTTC. Amino acid sequence: CASSRQGQETQYF. The V call is TRBV27, the J call TRBJ2-5; 7 nucleotides match TRBD1. The length of the CDR3 is 13 residues. CDR1 and CDR2 (germline): MNHEY, SMNVEV (reference sequence). V was pared by 6 bases and J by 2 bases, with 3 bases of the junction left unmatched.

This clone was picked up one time. This chain links TRBV11-3 with TRBJ2-1; 13 nucleotides match TRBD2. The CDR3 length is 19 residues. V shed 4 bases, J shed 1 base, and the junction held 10 bases outside the gene matches. The germline V gene has CDR1 SGHNT and CDR2 YENEEA. CDR3 sequence (DNA): TGTGCCAGCAGCTCCGGACTAGCGGGAGTGGTTGGATCCTACAATGAGCAGTTCTTC. As protein: CASSSGLAGVVGSYNEQFF.

The V and J genes are TRBV6-1 and TRBJ1-1; 9 positions match TRBD1. CDR3 length equals 16 residues. The V gene's germline CDR1 is MNHNS and CDR2 SASEGT. V dropped 4 bases and J dropped 5; count of bases not matched to a gene: 11. CDR3 region: CASSGKPQGASTEAFF. The DNA of the CDR3 is TGTGCCAGCAGTGGTAAACCACAGGGGGCGAGTACTGAAGCTTTCTTT.

The rearrangement joins TRBV6-2 or TRBV6-3 to TRBJ2-5; 13 positions agree with TRBD2. With 2 bases clipped from V and 4 bases from J, the junction kept 10 bases outside the gene matches. This CDR3 is 18 amino acids long. Germline CDR1 and CDR2: MNHEY and SVGEGT. CDR3 sequence: CASSYTGTSGIFRETQYF. The CDR3 nucleotides are TGTGCCAGCAGTTACACCGGGACTAGCGGGATTTTTAGAGAGACCCAGTACTTC.

J is TRBJ1-3 and V is TRBV2; possibly TRBD1 for D (6 bases). Per the germline V gene, CDR1 is SNHLY and CDR2 is FYNNEI. The CDR3 has 14 amino acids. V was trimmed by 5 bases and J by 0 bases, leaving 8 bases between them. CDR3 amino acids: CASSPQGSGNTIYF. The DNA for the CDR3 is TGTGCCAGCAGTCCACAGGGCTCTGGAAACACCATATATTTT.